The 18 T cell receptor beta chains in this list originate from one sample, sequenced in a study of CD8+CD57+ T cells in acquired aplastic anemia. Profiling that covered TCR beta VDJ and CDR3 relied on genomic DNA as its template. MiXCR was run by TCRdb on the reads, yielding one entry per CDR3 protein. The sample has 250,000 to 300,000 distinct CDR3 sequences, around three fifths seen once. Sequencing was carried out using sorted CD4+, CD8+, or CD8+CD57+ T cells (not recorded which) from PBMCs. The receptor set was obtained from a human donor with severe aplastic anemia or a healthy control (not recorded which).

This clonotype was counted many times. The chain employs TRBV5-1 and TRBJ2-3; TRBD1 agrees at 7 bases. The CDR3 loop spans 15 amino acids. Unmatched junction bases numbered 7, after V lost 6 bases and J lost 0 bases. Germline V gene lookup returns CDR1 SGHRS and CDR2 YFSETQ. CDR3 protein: CASTTGTASTDTQYF. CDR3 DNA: TGCGCCAGCACAACCGGGACAGCGAGCACAGATACGCAGTATTTT.

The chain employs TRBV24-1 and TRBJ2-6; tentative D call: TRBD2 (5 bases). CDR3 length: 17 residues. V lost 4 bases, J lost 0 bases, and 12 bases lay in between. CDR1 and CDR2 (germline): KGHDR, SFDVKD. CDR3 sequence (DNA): TGTGCCACCAGTGAAGGAGGATTCCCCTCTGGGGCCAACGTCCTGACTTTC. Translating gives CATSEGGFPSGANVLTF.

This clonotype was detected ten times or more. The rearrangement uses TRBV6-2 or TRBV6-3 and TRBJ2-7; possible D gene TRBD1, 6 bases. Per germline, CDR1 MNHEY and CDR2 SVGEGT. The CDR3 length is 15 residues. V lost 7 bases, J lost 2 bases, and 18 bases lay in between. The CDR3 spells CASTSRSGATYEQYF. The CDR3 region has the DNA TGTGCCAGCACTTCCCGGTCAGGGGCTACCTACGAGCAGTACTTC.

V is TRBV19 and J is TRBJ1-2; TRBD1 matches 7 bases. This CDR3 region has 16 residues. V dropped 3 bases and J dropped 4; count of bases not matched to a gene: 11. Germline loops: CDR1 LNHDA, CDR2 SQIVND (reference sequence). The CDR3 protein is CASSISPGQVGYGYTF. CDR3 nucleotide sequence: TGTGCCAGTAGTATCAGCCCCGGACAGGTGGGCTATGGCTACACCTTC.

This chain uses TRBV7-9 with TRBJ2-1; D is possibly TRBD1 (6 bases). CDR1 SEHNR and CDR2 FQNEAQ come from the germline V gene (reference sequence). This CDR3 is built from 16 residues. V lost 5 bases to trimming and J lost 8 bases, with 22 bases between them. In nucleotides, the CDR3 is TGTGCCAGCAGCCCAGGAGGACAGCTAATGGGTCATGAGCAGTTCTTC. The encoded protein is CASSPGGQLMGHEQFF.

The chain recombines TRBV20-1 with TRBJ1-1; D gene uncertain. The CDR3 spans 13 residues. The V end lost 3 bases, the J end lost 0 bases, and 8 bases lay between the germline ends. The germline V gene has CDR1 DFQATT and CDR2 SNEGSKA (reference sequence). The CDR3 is CSARSQVNTEAFF. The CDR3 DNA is TGCAGTGCTAGGTCCCAGGTGAACACTGAAGCTTTCTTT.

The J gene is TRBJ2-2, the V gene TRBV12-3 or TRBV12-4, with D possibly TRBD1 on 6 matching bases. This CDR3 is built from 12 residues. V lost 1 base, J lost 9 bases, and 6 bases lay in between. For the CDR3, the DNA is TGTGCCAGCAGTTTAGGGGGGCGGGAGCTGTTTTTT. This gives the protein CASSLGGRELFF.

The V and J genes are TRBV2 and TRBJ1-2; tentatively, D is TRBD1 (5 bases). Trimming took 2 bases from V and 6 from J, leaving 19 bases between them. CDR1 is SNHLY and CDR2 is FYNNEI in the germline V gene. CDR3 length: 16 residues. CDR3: CASSERINGARDGYTF. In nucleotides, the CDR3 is TGTGCCAGCAGTGAAAGGATCAATGGGGCGCGGGATGGCTACACCTTC.

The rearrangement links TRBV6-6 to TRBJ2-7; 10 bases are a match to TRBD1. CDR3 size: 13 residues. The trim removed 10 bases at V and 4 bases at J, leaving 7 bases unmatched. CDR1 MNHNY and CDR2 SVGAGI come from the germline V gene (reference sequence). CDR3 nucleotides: TGTGCCATCCGGAAGGACAGGGGGTACGAGCAGTACTTC. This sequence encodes CAIRKDRGYEQYF.

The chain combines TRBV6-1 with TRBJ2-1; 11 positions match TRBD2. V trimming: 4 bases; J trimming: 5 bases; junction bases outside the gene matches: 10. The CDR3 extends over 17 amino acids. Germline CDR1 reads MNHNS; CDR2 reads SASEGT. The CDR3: CASSVQFLAGGDNEQFF. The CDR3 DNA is TGTGCCAGCAGTGTTCAATTTCTAGCGGGGGGCGACAATGAGCAGTTCTTC.

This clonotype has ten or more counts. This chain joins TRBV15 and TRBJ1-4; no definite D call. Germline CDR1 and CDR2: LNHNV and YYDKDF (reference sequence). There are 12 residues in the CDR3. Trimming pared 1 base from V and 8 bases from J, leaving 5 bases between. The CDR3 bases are TGTGCCACCAGCAGAGTAGGGGAAAAACTGTTTTTT. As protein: CATSRVGEKLFF. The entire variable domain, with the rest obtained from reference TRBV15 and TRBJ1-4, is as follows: DAMVIQNPRYQVTQFGKPVTLSCSQTLNHNVMYWYQQKSSQAPKLLFHYYDKDFNNEADTPDNFQSRRPNTSFCFLDIRSPGLGDTAMYLCATSRVGEKLFFGSGTQLSVL.

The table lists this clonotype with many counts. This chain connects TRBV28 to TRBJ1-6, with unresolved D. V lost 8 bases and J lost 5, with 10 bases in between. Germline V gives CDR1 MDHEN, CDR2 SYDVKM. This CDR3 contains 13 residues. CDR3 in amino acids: CASCPDDNSPLHF. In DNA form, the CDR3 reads TGTGCCAGCTGTCCCGACGATAATTCACCCCTCCACTTT.

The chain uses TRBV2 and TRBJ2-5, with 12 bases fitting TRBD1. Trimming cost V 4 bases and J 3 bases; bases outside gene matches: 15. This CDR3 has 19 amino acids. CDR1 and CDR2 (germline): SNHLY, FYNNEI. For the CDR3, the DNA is TGTGCCAGCAGTGGCCGGGACAGGGGGCTGACCGTAGGCAAAGAGACCCAGTACTTC. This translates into CASSGRDRGLTVGKETQYF.

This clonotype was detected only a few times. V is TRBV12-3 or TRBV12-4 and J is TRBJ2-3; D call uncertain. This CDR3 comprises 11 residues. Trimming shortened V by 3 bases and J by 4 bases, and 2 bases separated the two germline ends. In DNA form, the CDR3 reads TGTGCCAGCAGTTTTGCAGATACGCAGTATTTT. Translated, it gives CASSFADTQYF.

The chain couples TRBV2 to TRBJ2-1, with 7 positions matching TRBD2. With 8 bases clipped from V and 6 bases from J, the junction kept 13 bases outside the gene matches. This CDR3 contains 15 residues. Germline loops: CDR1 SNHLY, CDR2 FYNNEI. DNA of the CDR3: TGTGCCAGCCGCACGACTAGCACCGGGAGCAATGAGCAGTTCTTC. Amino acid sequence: CASRTTSTGSNEQFF.

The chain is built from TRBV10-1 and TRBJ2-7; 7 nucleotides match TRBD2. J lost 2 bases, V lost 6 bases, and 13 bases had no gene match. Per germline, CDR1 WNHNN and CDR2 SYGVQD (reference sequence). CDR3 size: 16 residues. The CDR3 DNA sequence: TGCGCCAGCAGCCAAAAAAGCGGGGAGTTCCCCTACGAGCAGTACTTC. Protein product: CASSQKSGEFPYEQYF.

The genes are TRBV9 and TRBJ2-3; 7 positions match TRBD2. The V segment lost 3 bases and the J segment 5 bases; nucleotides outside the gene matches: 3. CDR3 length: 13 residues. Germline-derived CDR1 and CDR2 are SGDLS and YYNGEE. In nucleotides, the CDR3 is TGTGCCAGCAGCGGCTCGGGGGGAGATACGCAGTATTTT. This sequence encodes CASSGSGGDTQYF.

The CDR3 loop reads CASRVSSPLHF. The CDR3 DNA is TGTGCCAGCAGGGTTAGCTCACCCCTCCACTTT. The chain uses TRBV7-8 and TRBJ1-6; D call uncertain. Trimming took off 6 bases at V and 10 bases at J, with 7 bases between the two ends. The CDR3 has 11 residues. Germline CDR1 SGHVS, CDR2 FQNEAQ.